This TCR beta chain was identified during a study of blood T cell repertoires in COVID-19. Whole-study context: Sites in the United States, Italy and Spain provided acute and convalescent COVID-19 samples.

In the original workflow: Quantification of nucleated cells was approximated via reference gene primer amplification. The table came from immunoSEQ multiplex PCR; TCRdb's copy has only in-frame clones and leaves some out. The V and J calls and clone size were taken over from that table, and D and trimming were inferred from the DNA. Among over 60,000 clones listed, 75% to 90% were seen once. Germline CDR1 reads MNHEY; CDR2 reads SVGEGT. Trimming pared 5 bases from V and 2 bases from J, leaving 18 bases between. The CDR3 contains 16 residues. The sample consisted of peripheral blood. This receptor was taken from an elderly man with acute or convalescent COVID-19. This sequence joins TRBV6-2 or TRBV6-3 and TRBJ1-2, with D possibly matching TRBD1 (5 bases). In nucleotides, the CDR3 is TGTGCCAGCAGTACATTAAGCGGAGGGGTGAACTATGGCTACACCTTC. This gives the protein CASSTLSGGVNYGYTF.